This T cell receptor beta chain is from a study of shared clonotypes between healthy human individuals. Study outcomes and limitations: The study drew on few donors, limiting represented genetic and exposure-history diversity.

Concerning this clone itself: Its antigen is unidentified.

The CDR3 extends over 15 amino acids. V was clipped by 4 bases and J by 1 base, with 12 bases between them. Germline V gives CDR1 SGHNT, CDR2 YYREEE (reference sequence). Method: immunoSEQ multiplex PCR; TCRdb's copy keeps in-frame clones and lacks some. The table lists roughly 500,000 clones, 75% to 85% of them singletons. The receptor was derived from a woman aged 40 to 49 in good health. Some clones in this sample may be carry-over from other donors' samples. The sequencing input was PBMCs. V is TRBV5-4 and J is TRBJ2-1; no clear D. The CDR3 loop reads CASSIERWSYNEQFF. The CDR3, as DNA: TGTGCCAGCAGCATAGAAAGGTGGTCCTACAATGAGCAGTTCTTC.